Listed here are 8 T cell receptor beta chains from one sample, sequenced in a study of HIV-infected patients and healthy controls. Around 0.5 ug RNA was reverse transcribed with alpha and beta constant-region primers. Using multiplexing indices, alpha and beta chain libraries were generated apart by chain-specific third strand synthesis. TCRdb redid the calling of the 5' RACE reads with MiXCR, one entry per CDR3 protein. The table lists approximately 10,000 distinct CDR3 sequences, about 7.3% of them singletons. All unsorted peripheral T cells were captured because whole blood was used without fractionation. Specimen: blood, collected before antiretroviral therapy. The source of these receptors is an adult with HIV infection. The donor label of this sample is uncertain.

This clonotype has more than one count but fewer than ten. DNA for the CDR3: TGTGCCAGCAATAAACAGGGGGTCGGTCAGCCCCAGCATTTT. Its translation: CASNKQGVGQPQHF. The chain combines TRBV2 with TRBJ1-5, with TRBD1 identical over 8 bases. V shed 7 bases, J shed 6 bases, and the junction held 8 bases outside the gene matches. CDR1 SNHLY and CDR2 FYNNEI come from the germline V gene. This CDR3 comprises 14 residues.

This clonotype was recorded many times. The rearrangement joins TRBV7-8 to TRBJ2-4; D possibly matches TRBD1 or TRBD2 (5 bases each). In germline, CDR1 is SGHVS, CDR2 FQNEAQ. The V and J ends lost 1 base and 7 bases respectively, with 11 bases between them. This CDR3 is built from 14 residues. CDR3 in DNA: TGTGCCAGCAGCTTAGGAGGGGTTATGAACATTCAGTACTTC. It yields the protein CASSLGGVMNIQYF.

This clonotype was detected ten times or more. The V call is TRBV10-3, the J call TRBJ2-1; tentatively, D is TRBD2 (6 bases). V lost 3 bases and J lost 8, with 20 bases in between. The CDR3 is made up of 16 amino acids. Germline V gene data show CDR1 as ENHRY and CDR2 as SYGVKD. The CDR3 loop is CAISDPVSEGSDEQFF. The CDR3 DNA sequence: TGTGCCATCAGTGATCCCGTTTCGGAGGGGTCGGATGAGCAGTTCTTC.

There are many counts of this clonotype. In DNA, the CDR3 is TGTGCCAGCAGTTTCGCAGAATCCACAGATACGCAGTATTTT. Its protein product is CASSFAESTDTQYF. The chain is built from TRBV28 and TRBJ2-3; D is unresolved. This CDR3 region has 14 residues. CDR1 is MDHEN, CDR2 SYDVKM, per germline. Trimming pared 3 bases from V and 2 bases from J, leaving 9 bases between.

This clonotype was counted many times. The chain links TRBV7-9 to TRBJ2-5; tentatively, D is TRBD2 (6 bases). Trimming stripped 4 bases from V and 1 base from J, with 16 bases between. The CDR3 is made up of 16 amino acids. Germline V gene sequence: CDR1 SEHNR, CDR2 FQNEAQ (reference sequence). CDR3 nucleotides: TGTGCCAGCAGCTCCCAGGGTACGGGAGCCCAAGAGACCCAGTACTTC. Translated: CASSSQGTGAQETQYF.

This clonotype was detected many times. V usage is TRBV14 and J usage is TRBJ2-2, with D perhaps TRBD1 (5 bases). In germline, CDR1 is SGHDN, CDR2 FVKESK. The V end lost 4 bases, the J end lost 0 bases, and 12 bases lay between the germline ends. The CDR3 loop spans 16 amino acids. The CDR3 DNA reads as TGTGCCAGCAGCCTAGAATTCAGGGCGAACACCGGGGAGCTGTTTTTT. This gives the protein CASSLEFRANTGELFF.

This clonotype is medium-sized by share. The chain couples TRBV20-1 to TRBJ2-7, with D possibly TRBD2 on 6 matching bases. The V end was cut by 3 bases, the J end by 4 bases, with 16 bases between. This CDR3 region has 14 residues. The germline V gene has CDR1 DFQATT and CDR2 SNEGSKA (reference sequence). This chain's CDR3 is CSASHEGAGYEQYF. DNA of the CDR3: TGCAGTGCTAGTCATGAAGGCGCGGGGTACGAGCAGTACTTC.

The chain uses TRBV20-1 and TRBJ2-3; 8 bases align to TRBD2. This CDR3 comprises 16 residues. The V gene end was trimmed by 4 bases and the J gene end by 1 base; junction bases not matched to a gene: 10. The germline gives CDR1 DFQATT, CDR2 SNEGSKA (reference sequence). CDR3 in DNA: TGCAGTGCTACCCGGCCTAGCGGGTGGGGCACAGATACGCAGTATTTT. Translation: CSATRPSGWGTDTQYF.